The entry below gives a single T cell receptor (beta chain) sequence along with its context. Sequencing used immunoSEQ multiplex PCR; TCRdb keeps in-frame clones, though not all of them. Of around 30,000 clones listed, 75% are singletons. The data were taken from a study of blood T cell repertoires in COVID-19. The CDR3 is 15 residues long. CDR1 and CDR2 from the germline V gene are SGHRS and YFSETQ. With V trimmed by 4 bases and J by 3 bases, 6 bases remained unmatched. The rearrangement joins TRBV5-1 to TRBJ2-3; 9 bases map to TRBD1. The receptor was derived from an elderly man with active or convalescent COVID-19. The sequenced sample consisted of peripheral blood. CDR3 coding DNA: TGCGCCAGCAGCCCGGAGGGACAGGGTACAGATACGCAGTATTTT. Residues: CASSPEGQGTDTQYF.